This T cell receptor beta chain was profiled in a study of cytomegalovirus exposure and HLA in healthy donors. CDR1 and CDR2 from the germline V gene are SEHNR and FQNEAQ (reference sequence). The J segment lost 2 bases and the V segment lost 2 bases, leaving 2 bases of the junction unmatched. CDR3 length equals 14 residues. Study observations and caveats: The study labeled 150 to 200 TCR beta chains cytomegalovirus-associated. In an earlier analysis, most TCR beta V segments were productive about 87% or about 30% of the time.

On this clone itself: Antigen: not known.

The PCR used 60 Vbeta and 13 Jbeta primers. Sequencing was performed with immunoSEQ multiplex PCR; in TCRdb, only in-frame clones are kept and a portion is missing. The sample holds some 160,000 clones, about 82% seen once. The sequence was collected from a male donor in good health and CMV-seronegative. The chain is built from TRBV7-9 and TRBJ2-5, with TRBD2 matching over 7 bases. Sequenced sample: PBMCs. CDR3: CASSLSGRQETQYF. CDR3 bases: TGTGCCAGCAGCTTATCCGGGAGGCAAGAGACCCAGTACTTC.